The text below deals with one T cell receptor (beta chain). Its matching antigen is unknown. PCR involved 60 Vbeta and 13 Jbeta primers. TCRdb's table, derived via immunoSEQ multiplex PCR, lists solely in-frame clones and lacks some. The top ten clones hold 2.7% of a sample with approximately 42,000 clones, over 70% of them seen once. This record belongs to a study of cytomegalovirus exposure and HLA in healthy donors. Study-wide background: About 180 million T cells yielded more than 95 million unique TCR beta sequences, as an earlier analysis found. Study results and caveats: Across donors, presence/absence analyses took sequencing depth to be roughly uniform. There were some public TCRs occurring in many donors, but most TCR sequences were rare.

The receptor's source is a man aged 45-65 years in good health and CMV-seronegative. The sample was PBMCs.

The CDR3 sequence: CASSRGTSGRVYEQYF. CDR3 bases: TGTGCCAGCAGCCGGGGGACTAGCGGGAGGGTTTACGAGCAGTACTTC. V and J are TRBV4-2 and TRBJ2-7; 16 bases fit TRBD2. With V trimmed by 4 bases and J by 4 bases, 4 bases remained unmatched. The length of the CDR3 is 16 residues. Germline V gives CDR1 LGHNA, CDR2 YNFKEQ.